One sample yielded the 15 T cell receptor beta chains listed below, sequenced in a study of cytomegalovirus exposure and HLA in healthy donors. It was with 60 Vbeta and 13 Jbeta primers that the PCR ran. Using immunoSEQ multiplex PCR, the repertoire was profiled, and TCRdb retains in-frame clones only, with some absent. The sample yields about 150,000 clones, approximately 80% seen once. The sample taken for sequencing was PBMCs. The receptors were gathered from a man aged 30 to 39 in good health and CMV-seropositive.

The chain is built from TRBV7-2 and TRBJ2-5; no reliable D call. CDR1 and CDR2 from the germline V gene are SGHTA and FQGNSA. There are 13 residues in the CDR3. Trimming left V 0 bases short and J 1 base short, with 3 bases between. The CDR3 sequence is CASSLAFQETQYF. In DNA, the CDR3 is TGTGCCAGCAGCTTAGCCTTCCAAGAGACCCAGTACTTC.

The rearrangement joins TRBV13 to TRBJ2-1; 7 positions agree with TRBD2. V lost 3 bases, J lost 3 bases, and 5 bases stayed unmatched. Germline V gives CDR1 PRHDT, CDR2 FYEKMQ (reference sequence). The CDR3 sequence is 15 residues long. The CDR3 DNA reads TGTGCCAGCAGCTTCCCTAGCGGAAGCTACAATGAGCAGTTCTTC. Protein: CASSFPSGSYNEQFF.

The rearrangement links TRBV5-1 to TRBJ2-5; 7 nucleotides align to TRBD2. Germline V gives CDR1 SGHRS, CDR2 YFSETQ. The J segment lost 5 bases and the V segment lost 3 bases, leaving 7 bases of the junction unmatched. The CDR3 is 14 amino acids. CDR3 nucleotides: TGCGCCAGCAGCTCGCGGGAGTTTAGTGAGACCCAGTACTTC. Translating gives CASSSREFSETQYF.

The chain recombines TRBV25-1 with TRBJ2-7; 11 bases fit TRBD1. Trimming at V came to 5 bases and at J to 6 bases, leaving 6 bases not matched to a gene. CDR1 and CDR2 (germline): MGHDK, SYGVNS. The CDR3 length is 14 residues. The CDR3 DNA reads TGTGCCAGCAGTTTACCCGGGACAGGGGGCGAGCAGTACTTC. This codes for CASSLPGTGGEQYF.

The rearrangement links TRBV11-2 to TRBJ2-5; D is possibly TRBD1 (6 bases). Trimming took 4 bases from V and 6 from J, leaving 12 bases between them. The germline gives CDR1 SGHAT, CDR2 FQNNGV. The CDR3 totals 13 residues. The CDR3 nucleotides read TGTGCCAGCAGCTATCAGGGGATCCAGACCCAGTACTTC. It codes for CASSYQGIQTQYF.

The chain has TRBV5-4 and TRBJ2-6; TRBD2 matches at 9 bases. V shed 0 bases and J 3 bases; nucleotides not matched to a gene: 10. Germline assignment: CDR1 SGHNT and CDR2 YYREEE (reference sequence). CDR3 length: 19 residues. The CDR3 protein is CASSLGFRGGGRGANVLTF. CDR3 sequence (DNA): TGTGCCAGCAGCTTGGGATTTCGCGGGGGGGGCCGTGGGGCCAACGTCCTGACTTTC.

This clone appeared a single time. The V call is TRBV28, the J call TRBJ1-4, with TRBD1 matching over 8 bases. V shed 3 bases, J shed 5 bases, and the junction held 2 bases outside the gene matches. Germline V CDR1 and CDR2: MDHEN, SYDVKM. The CDR3 is 14 residues long. This chain's CDR3 is CASSFRQGNEKLFF. Written as DNA, the CDR3 is TGTGCCAGCAGTTTCCGACAGGGGAATGAAAAACTGTTTTTT.

This sequence joins TRBV6-6 and TRBJ1-5; tentatively, D is TRBD1 (6 bases). Germline lookup yields CDR1 MNHNY and CDR2 SVGAGI (reference sequence). The CDR3 consists of 15 residues. The germline V and J ends were trimmed by 5 bases and 1 base, with 12 bases remaining between them. The CDR3 spells CASSRPGTSNQPQHF. The CDR3 DNA reads as TGTGCCAGCAGTAGACCGGGGACAAGCAATCAGCCCCAGCATTTT.

This chain uses TRBV4-2 with TRBJ1-2; D unclear. Germline loops: CDR1 LGHNA, CDR2 YNFKEQ. Trimming stripped 1 base from V and 6 bases from J, with 15 bases between. This CDR3 spans 15 amino acids. The CDR3 here is CASSQVNRNGHGYTF. In DNA, the CDR3 is TGTGCCAGCAGCCAAGTGAACAGAAACGGTCATGGCTACACCTTC.

V gene TRBV2 combines with J gene TRBJ2-1; 7 bases are a match to TRBD1. Trimming cost V 4 bases and J 5 bases; bases outside gene matches: 2. CDR1 SNHLY and CDR2 FYNNEI come from the germline V gene. The CDR3 runs 13 residues. As DNA, the CDR3 is TGTGCCAGCAGTGTGGGACAGAACAATGAGCAGTTCTTC. Protein product: CASSVGQNNEQFF.

V gene TRBV5-6 combines with J gene TRBJ2-5; a possible D gene is TRBD2 (6 bases). V was shortened by 1 base and J by 4 bases, with 11 bases between the two germline ends. Germline assignment: CDR1 SGHDT and CDR2 YYEEEE. This CDR3 has 14 residues. The CDR3 nucleotides read TGTGCCAGCAGCTTGTCGGGGGTCCTAGAGACCCAGTACTTC. It is translated as CASSLSGVLETQYF.

The chain carries TRBV6-5 and TRBJ2-1, with D perhaps given as TRBD1 or TRBD2 (7 bases each). The ends were cut back, 10 bases at V and 0 bases at J, with 13 bases in the middle. The germline CDR1 and CDR2 sequences are MNHEY and SVGAGI. This CDR3 is 14 amino acids long. Written as DNA, the CDR3 is TGTGCCACCAGGGGGGGTAGCTCCTACAATGAGCAGTTCTTC. As protein: CATRGGSSYNEQFF.

The chain couples TRBV6-5 to TRBJ2-1, with TRBD1 identical over 8 bases. Germline values: CDR1 MNHEY, CDR2 SVGAGI. Trimming took 6 bases from V and 5 from J; bases not matched to a gene: 6. The length of the CDR3 is 14 residues. The CDR3 spells CASSRGQGNNEQFF. CDR3 coding DNA: TGTGCCAGCAGCCGAGGACAGGGTAACAATGAGCAGTTCTTC.

This sequence joins TRBV4-1 and TRBJ2-4; D not certain. Trimming took 0 bases from V and 6 from J, leaving 9 bases between them. This CDR3 spans 14 amino acids. The germline CDR1 and CDR2 sequences are MGHRA and YSYEKL. CDR3 nucleotides: TGCGCCAGCAGCCAAGATTCGTACATAAACATTCAGTACTTC. It specifies CASSQDSYINIQYF.

The rearrangement uses TRBV5-1 and TRBJ2-5; D is unresolved. This CDR3 region has 15 residues. With 0 bases removed from V and 1 base from J, the gap between germline ends came to 10 bases. Germline V CDR1 and CDR2: SGHRS, YFSETQ. CDR3 sequence reads: CASSLGPESQETQYF. CDR3 DNA: TGCGCCAGCAGCTTGGGTCCGGAGAGCCAAGAGACCCAGTACTTC.